Following are 18 T cell receptor beta chains from one sample sequenced in a study of patients and donors after allogeneic stem cell transplantation. TCRdb reprocessed the RT-PCR reads via MiXCR and lists one record per CDR3 protein. The sample has 150,000 to 250,000 distinct CDR3 sequences; about 40% are singletons. The sequenced sample was blood, either unsorted or a sorted T cell fraction (not recorded which). These receptors were obtained from a human donor who was either an allogeneic HSCT recipient or a stem cell or donor lymphocyte infusion donor (not recorded which). It is not recorded whose cells these are; they may come from a transplant donor.

This clonotype appeared a few times. The V call is TRBV14, the J call TRBJ2-4; D ambiguous. V was shortened by 0 bases and J by 9 bases, with 6 bases between the two germline ends. Germline V gene sequence: CDR1 SGHDN, CDR2 FVKESK. CDR3 length: 12 residues. The CDR3 sequence: CASSQDHRIQYF. CDR3 nucleotide sequence: TGTGCCAGCAGCCAAGATCACCGCATTCAGTACTTC. The variable domain in full, completed from reference TRBV14 and TRBJ2-4, reads EAGVTQFPSHSVIEKGQTVTLRCDPISGHDNLYWYRRVMGKEIKFLLHFVKESKQDESGMPNNRFLAERTGGTYSTLKVQPAELEDSGVYFCASSQDHRIQYFGAGTRLSVL.

The rearrangement joins TRBV20-1 to TRBJ2-3; 10 nucleotides match TRBD2. The CDR3 has 18 residues. V was pared by 4 bases and J by 4 bases, with 17 bases of the junction left unmatched. Germline CDR1 and CDR2: DFQATT and SNEGSKA (reference sequence). The CDR3 region is CSATVLSGRARAADTQYF. DNA of the CDR3: TGCAGTGCTACCGTCTTAAGCGGGAGGGCCCGGGCCGCAGATACGCAGTATTTT.

The chain joins TRBV6-2 or TRBV6-3 to TRBJ2-7; D is undetermined. Germline assignment: CDR1 MNHEY and CDR2 SVGEGT. V was cut by 4 bases and J by 3 bases, with 19 bases left in between. This CDR3 is built from 16 residues. The CDR3 DNA is TGTGCCAGCAGTTTACCCAGCCGGACCTACTACTACGAGCAGTACTTC. This codes for CASSLPSRTYYYEQYF.

This clonotype turned up a few times. This chain connects TRBV5-1 to TRBJ1-4; D not certain. Per the germline V gene, CDR1 is SGHRS and CDR2 is YFSETQ. CDR3 length: 13 amino acids. V lost 0 bases to trimming and J lost 6 bases, with 6 bases between them. CDR3 residues: CASSLDTHEKLFF. The CDR3 DNA sequence: TGCGCCAGCAGCTTGGATACACATGAAAAACTGTTTTTT.

This clonotype has only a few counts. The V call is TRBV6-1, the J call TRBJ1-2; D gene uncertain. The CDR3 is 11 amino acids. The germline CDR1 and CDR2 sequences are MNHNS and SASEGT. The V end lost 4 bases, the J end lost 4 bases, and 4 bases lay between the germline ends. CDR3: CASSVAYGYTF. The CDR3 DNA reads TGTGCCAGCAGTGTCGCCTATGGCTACACCTTC.

This clonotype was detected only a few times. The chain uses TRBV7-2 and TRBJ1-4; 9 nucleotides align to TRBD1. CDR1 and CDR2 from the germline V gene are SGHTA and FQGNSA. V gave up 5 bases and J gave up 8 bases; unmatched junction bases: 9. The CDR3 has 15 amino acids. Here the CDR3 DNA reads TGTGCCAGCAGCATCGACGGGACAGGGCGGGAAAAACTGTTTTTT. It translates to CASSIDGTGREKLFF.

CDR3 protein: CSSARLSYEAFF. CDR3 coding DNA: TGCAGCTCCGCACGGTTATCGTACGAAGCTTTCTTT. This chain connects TRBV29-1 to TRBJ1-1; D not certain. The CDR3 consists of 12 residues. The germline V gene encodes CDR1 SQVTM and CDR2 ANQGSEA. V was trimmed by 8 bases and J by 8 bases, leaving 18 bases between them. The whole variable domain, remainder taken from reference TRBV29-1 and TRBJ1-1, is SAVISQKPSRDICQRGTSLTIQCQVDSQVTMMFWYRQQPGQSLTLIATANQGSEATYESGFVIDKFPISRPNLTFSTLTVSNMSPEDSSIYLCSSARLSYEAFFGQGTRLTVV.

The V call is TRBV28, the J call TRBJ1-5; D perhaps matches TRBD1 (6 bases). The CDR3 spans 16 residues. V was shortened by 6 bases and J by 3 bases, with 18 bases between the two germline ends. Germline loops: CDR1 MDHEN, CDR2 SYDVKM. The DNA of the CDR3 is TGTGCCAGCAGCTCAGTAGACACAGGGTTCAATCAGCCCCAGCATTTT. Translation: CASSSVDTGFNQPQHF.

This sequence joins TRBV5-6 and TRBJ1-1; D unclear. CDR3 length equals 15 residues. The germline V gene encodes CDR1 SGHDT and CDR2 YYEEEE. V lost 0 bases and J lost 0, with 9 bases in between. The CDR3 sequence: CASSLGFNMNTEAFF. CDR3 coding DNA: TGTGCCAGCAGCTTGGGATTTAACATGAACACTGAAGCTTTCTTT.

The chain carries TRBV6-5 and TRBJ2-7; TRBD1 matches 7 bases. The CDR3 loop spans 14 amino acids. Germline CDR1 and CDR2: MNHEY and SVGAGI. V shed 5 bases, J shed 0 bases, and the junction held 4 bases outside the gene matches. For the CDR3, the DNA is TGTGCCAGCAGTAAACAGGGGAGCTCCTACGAGCAGTACTTC. Amino acids: CASSKQGSSYEQYF.

CDR3 nucleotide sequence: TGTGCCAGCAGGACAGGGGGGGCGAACACTGAAGCTTTCTTT. Residues: CASRTGGANTEAFF. The chain has TRBV9 and TRBJ1-1; TRBD1 aligns across 9 bases. This CDR3 comprises 14 residues. Trimming cost V 5 bases and J 1 base; bases outside gene matches: 3. The germline V gene encodes CDR1 SGDLS and CDR2 YYNGEE.

The chain is built from TRBV15 and TRBJ2-1; 7 bases line up with TRBD2. The J segment lost 14 bases and the V segment lost 0 bases, leaving 7 bases of the junction unmatched. Germline lookup yields CDR1 LNHNV and CDR2 YYDKDF (reference sequence). The CDR3 loop spans 13 amino acids. The CDR3 loop is CATSREAAGFEFF. The CDR3 bases are TGTGCCACCAGCAGAGAGGCAGCGGGATTTGAGTTCTTC. Combining the CDR3 with reference TRBV15 and TRBJ2-1 gives the whole variable domain DAMVIQNPRYQVTQFGKPVTLSCSQTLNHNVMYWYQQKSSQAPKLLFHYYDKDFNNEADTPDNFQSRRPNTSFCFLDIRSPGLGDTAMYLCATSREAAGFEFFGPGTRLTVL.

This clonotype appeared a few times. The chain uses TRBV7-7 and TRBJ2-5; perhaps TRBD2 as D (6 bases). CDR1 and CDR2 (germline): SSHAT, FNYEAQ (reference sequence). Trimming cost V 5 bases and J 0 bases, with 13 bases left between them. The CDR3 totals 15 residues. Here the CDR3 reads CASSQTGAYQETQYF. The CDR3 DNA reads TGTGCCAGCAGCCAGACGGGAGCGTACCAAGAGACCCAGTACTTC.

The chain couples TRBV6-1 to TRBJ1-1; D possibly corresponds to TRBD1 (5 bases). This CDR3 is 13 amino acids long. The germline V gene has CDR1 MNHNS and CDR2 SASEGT. V was clipped by 1 base and J by 8 bases, with 11 bases between them. CDR3 nucleotide sequence: TGTGCCAGCAGTGAAGAGGGGTGGCAAGAAGCTTTCTTT. Its protein product is CASSEEGWQEAFF.

This clonotype was counted between two and nine times. V usage is TRBV12-3 or TRBV12-4 and J usage is TRBJ2-5; a weak D match, TRBD1 (5 bases). CDR3 length: 13 residues. V was shortened by 2 bases and J by 4 bases, with 8 bases between the two germline ends. CDR3 in amino acids: CASSLRQGETQYF. The CDR3 coding sequence is TGTGCCAGCAGTTTAAGGCAGGGAGAGACCCAGTACTTC.

V gene TRBV27 combines with J gene TRBJ2-7, with TRBD2 as a possible D gene (5 bases). Trimming pared 11 bases from V and 3 bases from J, leaving 14 bases between. CDR1 is MNHEY, CDR2 SMNVEV, per germline (reference sequence). This CDR3 is built from 12 residues. CDR3 in DNA: TGTGCCCAGGAGGTGGTGGGCTACGAGCAGTACTTC. Translation: CAQEVVGYEQYF.

This clonotype turned up a few times. This chain joins TRBV12-3 or TRBV12-4 and TRBJ1-1, with TRBD1 matching over 9 bases. Trimming removed 6 bases from V and 2 bases from J; junction bases left unmatched: 7. The CDR3 consists of 15 residues. The CDR3 nucleotides are TGTGCCAGCAGGGACCCGGGACAGGGAAACACTGAAGCTTTCTTT. Its protein is CASRDPGQGNTEAFF.

J is TRBJ2-5 and V is TRBV6-2 or TRBV6-3; 10 nucleotides agree with TRBD2. The junction had 9 bases not matched to a gene; V was cut back by 4 bases and J by 1 base. This CDR3 spans 17 amino acids. Germline CDR1 reads MNHEY; CDR2 reads SVGEGT. CDR3 DNA sequence: TGTGCCAGCAGTTTGCTCACTAGCGGGATTCGCCAAGAGACCCAGTACTTC. Amino acids: CASSLLTSGIRQETQYF.